The 23 T cell receptor beta chains in this list originate from one sample, sequenced in a study of blood T cell repertoires in COVID-19. TCRdb's copy holds only in-frame clones and misses some; the assay was immunoSEQ multiplex PCR. The sample contains about 360,000 clones, about 87% of which appear only once. The source material was PBMCs or T cells enriched from blood (not recorded which). The receptors stem from a man aged 30 to 39 who had recovered from COVID-19.

This rearrangement joins TRBV5-4 to TRBJ2-3, with D possibly matching TRBD2 (6 bases). Trimming pared 4 bases from V and 2 bases from J, leaving 14 bases between. Per germline, CDR1 SGHNT and CDR2 YYREEE (reference sequence). The CDR3 is made up of 15 amino acids. The CDR3 reads CASSLSGEVTDTQYF. CDR3 nucleotide sequence: TGTGCCAGCAGCCTCTCCGGGGAGGTCACAGATACGCAGTATTTT. Full variable domain (rest looked up from reference TRBV5-4 and TRBJ2-3): ETGVTQSPTHLIKTRGQQVTLRCSSQSGHNTVSWYQQALGQGPQFIFQYYREEENGRGNFPPRFSGLQFPNYSSELNVNALELDDSALYLCASSLSGEVTDTQYFGPGTRLTVL.

The CDR3 sequence is CASSIGQGGSTEAFF. The CDR3 DNA is TGTGCCAGTAGTATTGGACAGGGGGGATCCACTGAAGCTTTCTTT. This rearrangement joins TRBV19 to TRBJ1-1, with 10 bases that match TRBD1. Germline lookup yields CDR1 LNHDA and CDR2 SQIVND (reference sequence). The CDR3 covers 15 residues. Germline trimming cut 3 bases from V and 4 bases from J; bases unmatched to any gene: 5.

This clone was found once. The chain employs TRBV7-3 and TRBJ2-1; the D gene is possibly TRBD2 (5 bases). This CDR3 region has 15 residues. V lost 6 bases and J 0 bases, leaving 12 bases between the germline ends. Germline lookup yields CDR1 SGHTA and CDR2 FQGTGA. The CDR3 coding sequence is TGTGCCAGCAGTATAGCGCCGAGCTCCTACAATGAGCAGTTCTTC. Protein: CASSIAPSSYNEQFF.

This chain links TRBV9 with TRBJ2-7, with TRBD1 identical over 9 bases. Germline V gene data show CDR1 as SGDLS and CDR2 as YYNGEE. V lost 3 bases to trimming and J lost 3 bases; unmatched junction nucleotides: 4. CDR3 length: 14 residues. CDR3 in amino acids: CASSAGTGIYEQYF. CDR3 nucleotides: TGTGCCAGCAGCGCCGGGACAGGGATCTACGAGCAGTACTTC.

In DNA, the CDR3 is TGTGCCAGCAGTTACGGGCTCGTGAACACTGAAGCTTTCTTT. This gives the protein CASSYGLVNTEAFF. The V and J genes are TRBV6-2 or TRBV6-3 and TRBJ1-1, with D hard to call. Per the germline V gene, CDR1 is MNHEY and CDR2 is SVGEGT. The V end lost 2 bases, the J end lost 0 bases, and 7 bases lay between the germline ends. The CDR3 is made up of 14 amino acids.

This clone was detected only a few times. The chain employs TRBV7-8 and TRBJ1-2; tentatively, D is TRBD1 (6 bases). The CDR3 runs to 13 residues. V lost 0 bases to trimming and J lost 13 bases, with 15 bases between them. CDR1 and CDR2 from the germline V gene are SGHVS and FQNEAQ. In DNA, the CDR3 is TGTGCCAGCAGCTTAGCCCGGACAGTCCCATTCACCTTC. Its protein is CASSLARTVPFTF.

The gene calls are TRBV7-2 and TRBJ2-3, with no clear D. The V and J ends lost 0 bases and 2 bases respectively, with 6 bases between them. This CDR3 region has 14 residues. Germline-derived CDR1 and CDR2 are SGHTA and FQGNSA. CDR3 DNA sequence: TGTGCCAGCAGCTTAGCGCGGCCCACAGATACGCAGTATTTT. This translates into CASSLARPTDTQYF. Filled out from reference TRBV7-2 and TRBJ2-3, the complete variable domain reads GAGVSQSPSNKVTEKGKDVELRCDPISGHTALYWYRQSLGQGLEFLIYFQGNSAPDKSGLPSDRFSAERTGGSVSTLTIQRTQQEDSAVYLCASSLARPTDTQYFGPGTRLTVL.

The count of this clone is one. The rearrangement links TRBV5-1 to TRBJ1-4, with D possibly being TRBD1 (5 bases). Germline lookup yields CDR1 SGHRS and CDR2 YFSETQ. The V gene lost 4 bases and the J gene lost 7 bases, with 14 bases spanning the gap. The CDR3 loop spans 14 amino acids. The CDR3 nucleotides are TGCGCCAGCAGCGACGGGGGGGTCGGTGAAAAACTGTTTTTT. This gives the protein CASSDGGVGEKLFF.

This clone was observed a handful of times. The chain carries TRBV7-9 and TRBJ1-2; 10 positions agree with TRBD1. V lost 7 bases and J lost 0; bases outside the gene matches: 11. CDR1 is SEHNR and CDR2 is FQNEAQ in the germline V gene (reference sequence). This CDR3 has 17 residues. In DNA form, the CDR3 reads TGTGCCAGCACCACGGGGACAGGGGACCAACCTAACTATGGCTACACCTTC. Protein: CASTTGTGDQPNYGYTF.

This clone showed up just once. The V gene is TRBV27, the J gene TRBJ2-7, with 11 bases fitting TRBD2. Germline V gene data show CDR1 as MNHEY and CDR2 as SMNVEV (reference sequence). This CDR3 has 15 amino acids. J was trimmed by 4 bases and V by 0 bases; bases with no gene match: 2. CDR3 bases: TGTGCCAGCAGTTTATCGTTAGCGGGGGGGTACGAGCAGTACTTC. Protein: CASSLSLAGGYEQYF.

V usage is TRBV19 and J usage is TRBJ2-5; D not resolved. CDR3 length: 12 residues. The V end was cut by 5 bases, the J end by 5 bases, with 9 bases between. CDR1 is LNHDA, CDR2 SQIVND, per germline (reference sequence). The CDR3 DNA is TGTGCCAGTAGTCCGATCGGGGAGACCCAGTACTTC. Its translation is CASSPIGETQYF.

The rearrangement joins TRBV5-8 to TRBJ1-1, with 9 bases lining up with TRBD1. The CDR3 contains 15 residues. The germline V gene has CDR1 SGHTS and CDR2 YDEGEE. J lost 1 base, V lost 0 bases, and 1 base had no gene match. In DNA, the CDR3 is TGTGCCAGCAGCTTGGTACAGGGGGCGAACACTGAAGCTTTCTTT. Translating it yields CASSLVQGANTEAFF.

The V gene is TRBV18, the J gene TRBJ1-3; TRBD1 matches at 7 bases. The CDR3 spans 16 residues. J gave up 4 bases and V 3 bases, and 9 bases lay outside the gene matches. The V gene's germline CDR1 is KGHSH and CDR2 LQKENI. The CDR3 region is CASSPGVGGRGNTIYF. As DNA, the CDR3 is TGTGCCAGCTCACCCGGAGTAGGGGGCCGAGGAAACACCATATATTTT.

V is TRBV4-3 and J is TRBJ2-1, with 10 bases matching TRBD2. Germline V gene data show CDR1 as LGHNA and CDR2 as YSLEER. The V gene end was trimmed by 0 bases and the J gene end by 0 bases; junction bases not matched to a gene: 5. The CDR3 is 18 residues long. This CDR3 is CASSQEIAGGSSYNEQFF. The CDR3 region has the DNA TGCGCCAGCAGCCAAGAAATAGCGGGGGGAAGCTCCTACAATGAGCAGTTCTTC.

The chain couples TRBV4-3 to TRBJ2-2, with D tentatively TRBD1 (5 bases). Trimming left V 0 bases short and J 8 bases short, with 19 bases between. The CDR3 has 17 amino acids. Germline lookup yields CDR1 LGHNA and CDR2 YSLEER. The CDR3 DNA reads TGCGCCAGCAGCCAAGACCCCTCCAGGGTAACACCGGGGGAGCTGTTTTTT. Protein sequence: CASSQDPSRVTPGELFF.

This chain connects TRBV11-3 to TRBJ2-2; D perhaps matches TRBD2 (5 bases). V lost 5 bases and J lost 4, with 11 bases in between. Per the germline V gene, CDR1 is SGHNT and CDR2 is YENEEA. The CDR3 contains 14 residues. CDR3 coding DNA: TGTGCCAGCAGCCTGGACGGACTCACCGGGGAGCTGTTTTTT. Translated, it gives CASSLDGLTGELFF.

The chain's CDR3 is CASSLELPGAGELFF. CDR3 nucleotide sequence: TGCGCCAGCAGCTTGGAACTCCCGGGGGCCGGGGAGCTGTTTTTT. The chain couples TRBV5-1 to TRBJ2-2, with D perhaps matching TRBD2 (6 bases). The CDR3 covers 15 residues. With 0 bases removed from V and 6 bases from J, the gap between germline ends came to 12 bases. Germline V gene lookup returns CDR1 SGHRS and CDR2 YFSETQ.

Details on this clone: At the DNA level, this CDR3 is encoded by other sequences in the same sample as well. The chain couples TRBV19 to TRBJ1-1; 7 bases fit TRBD1. Germline CDR1 LNHDA, CDR2 SQIVND (reference sequence). V shed 7 bases and J 0 bases; nucleotides not matched to a gene: 5. The CDR3 runs 14 residues. The CDR3 sequence: CASTRTGLNTEAFF. In nucleotides, the CDR3 is TGTGCCAGTACCCGGACAGGACTGAACACTGAAGCTTTCTTT.

In this sample, this clone turned up a few times. The chain is built from TRBV15 and TRBJ1-1; D remains ambiguous. Trimming removed 5 bases at V and 8 bases at J, with 21 bases between. The germline gives CDR1 LNHNV, CDR2 YYDKDF (reference sequence). The CDR3 is 15 amino acids. CDR3 sequence: CATSSHRETGTEAFF. In DNA form, the CDR3 reads TGTGCCACCAGCTCACACCGGGAAACCGGTACCGAAGCTTTCTTT.

The chain couples TRBV19 to TRBJ2-7; possible D gene TRBD1, 6 bases. Germline V CDR1 and CDR2: LNHDA, SQIVND (reference sequence). The CDR3 has 16 residues. The germline V and J ends were trimmed by 5 bases and 2 bases, with 19 bases remaining between them. CDR3 sequence: CASSSRDRPPTYEQYF. The CDR3 nucleotides are TGTGCCAGTAGTTCCCGAGACAGGCCTCCTACCTACGAGCAGTACTTC.

The chain carries TRBV11-2 and TRBJ2-7; TRBD2 matches at 9 bases. The CDR3 covers 16 residues. V was pared by 5 bases and J by 1 base, with 9 bases of the junction left unmatched. Germline V gene lookup returns CDR1 SGHAT and CDR2 FQNNGV. This chain's CDR3 is CASSPPASGGSYEQYF. The CDR3 DNA sequence: TGTGCCAGCAGCCCCCCCGCCAGCGGGGGGTCCTACGAGCAGTACTTC.

V and J are TRBV10-1 and TRBJ1-2, with D tentatively TRBD1 (5 bases). V lost 3 bases to trimming and J lost 5 bases, with 19 bases between them. CDR3 size: 16 residues. Germline values: CDR1 WNHNN, CDR2 SYGVQD (reference sequence). CDR3 in DNA: TGCGCCAGCAGTGATTCCAGGGTAAGGGAAAAATATGGCTACACCTTC. This gives the protein CASSDSRVREKYGYTF.

The J gene is TRBJ1-1, the V gene TRBV7-4, with 10 bases fitting TRBD1. After removal of 3 bases from V and 0 bases from J, the junction contained 16 bases not matched to a gene. The germline CDR1 and CDR2 sequences are SGHVT and SQSDAQ. This CDR3 has 20 amino acids. CDR3 bases: TGTGCCAGCAGCTTCGGAGGGGGACAGGGGTTGAGGGGAATGAACACTGAAGCTTTCTTT. Protein product: CASSFGGGQGLRGMNTEAFF.